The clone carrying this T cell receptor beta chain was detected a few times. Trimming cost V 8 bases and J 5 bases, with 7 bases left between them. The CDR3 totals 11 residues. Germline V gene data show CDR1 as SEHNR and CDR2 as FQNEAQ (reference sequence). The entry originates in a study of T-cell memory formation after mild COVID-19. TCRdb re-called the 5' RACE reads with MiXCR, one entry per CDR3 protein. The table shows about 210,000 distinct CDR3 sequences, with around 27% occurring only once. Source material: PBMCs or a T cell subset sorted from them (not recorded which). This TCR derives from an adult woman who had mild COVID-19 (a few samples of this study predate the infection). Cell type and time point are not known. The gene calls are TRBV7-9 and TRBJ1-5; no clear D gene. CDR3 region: CASGNDQPQHF. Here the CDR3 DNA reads TGTGCCAGCGGGAACGATCAGCCCCAGCATTTT.